This entry lists 9 T cell receptor beta chains sequenced from one sample in a study of CD8 T cells in ankylosing spondylitis. A single record per CDR3 protein comes from TCRdb applying MiXCR to the 5' RACE reads. The sample lists some 46,000 distinct CDR3 sequences, approximately 11% seen once, with 1.3% to 1.5% in the top ten. The specimen was blood, either unsorted or a sorted T cell fraction (not recorded which). These receptors all come from a male donor with ankylosing spondylitis or in good health (not recorded which).

This clonotype was seen at least ten times. The chain combines TRBV6-1 with TRBJ2-5; D may match TRBD1 or TRBD2 (6 bases each). V was clipped by 6 bases and J by 2 bases, with 16 bases between them. This CDR3 is 15 amino acids long. Germline V gene data show CDR1 as MNHNS and CDR2 as SASEGT. In nucleotides, the CDR3 is TGTGCCAGCAGAATGGGGGGCACCACACAAGAGACCCAGTACTTC. Translated: CASRMGGTTQETQYF.

This clonotype was counted at least ten times. The chain recombines TRBV12-3 or TRBV12-4 with TRBJ2-5, with D possibly TRBD1 on 6 matching bases. The CDR3 covers 14 residues. Between the trimmed V and J ends, which lost 6 bases and 4 bases, there was a span of 15 bases. The CDR3 region is CASSPDRPRETQYF. The CDR3 DNA follows: TGTGCCAGCAGCCCCGACAGGCCTAGAGAGACCCAGTACTTC.

This clonotype was counted a few times. The chain uses TRBV3-1 and TRBJ2-2; no clear D. The V and J ends lost 0 bases and 1 base respectively, with 6 bases between them. Germline CDR1 reads LGHDT; CDR2 reads YNNKEL (reference sequence). CDR3 length: 15 residues. The CDR3, as DNA: TGTGCCAGCAGCCAAGAATATGGGAACACCGGGGAGCTGTTTTTT. This encodes CASSQEYGNTGELFF.

This clonotype was observed many times. The V and J genes are TRBV5-6 and TRBJ1-1; TRBD1 agrees at 8 bases. The trim removed 4 bases at V and 7 bases at J, leaving 6 bases unmatched. The CDR3 loop spans 13 amino acids. CDR1 SGHDT and CDR2 YYEEEE come from the germline V gene. The CDR3 is CASSNIGTGEAFF. Written as DNA, the CDR3 is TGTGCCAGCAGCAACATCGGGACAGGTGAAGCTTTCTTT.

This clonotype appeared many times. The chain employs TRBV12-3 or TRBV12-4 and TRBJ2-7, with TRBD1 matching 7 bases. The CDR3 covers 15 residues. After removal of 6 bases from V and 2 bases from J, the junction contained 10 bases not matched to a gene. The CDR3 DNA is TGTGCCAGCAGCCGAAACCTCCAGGGGGCCTACGAGCAGTACTTC. Its translation: CASSRNLQGAYEQYF.

This clonotype was seen at least ten times. The chain combines TRBV5-1 with TRBJ1-6; D perhaps matches TRBD1 (5 bases). V was clipped by 2 bases and J by 2 bases, with 8 bases between them. The CDR3 is made up of 15 amino acids. From germline, CDR1 is SGHRS and CDR2 YFSETQ. This chain's CDR3 is CASSFTGTYNSPLHF. In DNA, the CDR3 is TGCGCCAGCAGCTTTACAGGAACCTATAATTCACCCCTCCACTTT.

This clonotype was seen many times. This chain joins TRBV10-3 and TRBJ2-2; possibly TRBD2 for D (5 bases). Between the trimmed V and J ends, which lost 10 bases and 3 bases, there was a span of 12 bases. CDR1 and CDR2 from the germline V gene are ENHRY and SYGVKD. The CDR3 contains 13 residues. In DNA form, the CDR3 reads TGTGCCACCCGGGGTAGGGACACCGGGGAGCTGTTTTTT. Its protein product is CATRGRDTGELFF.

Many counts were recorded for this clonotype. V and J are TRBV5-1 and TRBJ2-3; 11 bases map to TRBD2. The CDR3 has 18 amino acids. V lost 0 bases and J lost 1; bases outside the gene matches: 7. Germline V CDR1 and CDR2: SGHRS, YFSETQ. The CDR3 region is CASSLELAGGYRTDTQYF. CDR3 bases: TGCGCCAGCAGCTTGGAGCTAGCGGGGGGTTATCGCACAGATACGCAGTATTTT.

The gene calls are TRBV5-1 and TRBJ1-1; TRBD1 agrees at 7 bases. With 3 bases clipped from V and 5 bases from J, the junction kept 7 bases outside the gene matches. This CDR3 region has 14 residues. Per the germline V gene, CDR1 is SGHRS and CDR2 is YFSETQ. The CDR3 sequence is CASSSQTGNTEAFF. The CDR3 coding sequence is TGCGCCAGCAGCTCCCAGACAGGGAATACTGAAGCTTTCTTT.